This T cell receptor (beta chain) was recorded in a study of post-analysis software for immune sequencing data. Background on the study: The cohort encompassed relapsing-remitting, secondary progressive and progressive-relapsing multiple sclerosis disease courses.

Germline V lookup: CDR1 MNHEY, CDR2 SVGAGI. J was trimmed by 6 bases and V by 5 bases; bases with no gene match: 6. This CDR3 is 15 amino acids long. In regard to this clonotype: Its antigen remains unidentified.

Libraries were made from TCR beta cDNA, and they carried unique molecular identifiers. One entry per CDR3 protein results from TCRdb running MiXCR on the PCR reads. Of roughly 800,000 distinct CDR3 sequences in the sample, about 57% are singletons; the top ten hold 4% to 5.5%. Findings and limits, study-wide: Comparison of patients with controls showed five TRBV segments more frequent in patients, TRBV5-6, TRBV5-1 and TRBV20-1 among them.

The J gene is TRBJ2-7, the V gene TRBV6-5; TRBD2 matches at 14 bases. This receptor was obtained from a girl aged 10 to 17 with multiple sclerosis. The sample taken for sequencing was blood. In nucleotides, the CDR3 is TGTGCCAGCAGTCCGGGACTAGCGGGAGTACCCGAGCAGTACTTC. It translates to CASSPGLAGVPEQYF.